The present T cell receptor (beta chain) was sequenced within a study of long-term antiretroviral therapy in people with HIV (dated by TCRdb to 2022 to 2024). Some background on the complete study: The earliest samples were collected approximately a decade before the 2015 WHO recommendation for immediate ART, a period when ART was typically delayed until CD4 counts fell. A retrospective serial study tested whether ART initiation and durable HIV suppression were associated with changes in peripheral blood TRB repertoire composition and diversity. About 35% of the 30 participants with HIV were female. No cross-contamination during QIAcube processing was seen in test extractions of a monoclonal T-cell line run alongside roughly 35 polyclonal samples. A total of 192 cryopreserved PBMC samples were contributed to the cohort by 30 adults with confirmed HIV infection, with samples collected serially over a mean of about 6 years (range 1-12).

On this clone: The antigen this receptor binds is unknown. Base qualities are not recorded, but no much larger clone differs from it by a single base.

What the work shows at the level of the full study, not this receptor alone: Limited PBMC availability meant only the TCR beta chain was sequenced, without alpha chain pairing. Because cell numbers in pre-ART samples were limited, unsorted PBMC were profiled instead of sorted CD4+ and CD8+ T cells. The repertoire was dominated across all time points by expanded TRB clones identified before ART initiation, although this dominance was seen to fluctuate and to decrease in many PLHIV after ART. The samples span the years 2004 to 2017, and the ART regimens used at that time may not be as effective as current regimens. Inferences about post-ART repertoire changes are limited because no data were available on ART adherence, viral resistance or therapy changes. HIV repertoires had narrower CDR3 length ranges than controls, and the network structure suggested an antigen-experienced repertoire that shifted only slightly toward naive after ART. ART initiation was associated with a significant increase in TRB diversity, but diversity stayed significantly below transplant donor controls even after long-term ART.

The immunoSEQ hsTCRB v3.0 assay was used at survey level resolution to sequence the TRB variable region. The targeted TRB sequencing depth was about 40,000-55,000 T-cell genomes per sample. An Illumina MiSeq with a v3 150-cycle kit was used to sequence the pooled TRB libraries. Per the authors' processing: Repertoire analysis was performed in R inside a reproducible Nextflow workflow that covered QC, data transformation and analysis. LymphoSeq2, an R package for exploring AIRR-Seq data, was used to implement the custom analyses. Several samples that produced fewer than 5000 total TRB sequences were removed, so 150 to 200 HIV repertoires were analyzed. Among the roughly 180 retained HIV repertoires, more than 55 were collected before ART initiation and 129 after ART initiation. Repertoires were downsampled to 5000 TRB nucleotide sequences, and summary statistics were averaged over 100 downsampling iterations. The analysis kept only TRB sequences whose CDR3 regions were at least seven amino acids long. Diversity was assessed using a clonality score derived from Shannon entropy and using the Gini coefficient. In the repertoire networks, any two of the top 5000 CDR3 amino acid sequences were linked whenever the two sequences differed by an edit distance of one. Antigen specificity groups and MHC restriction were predicted for TRB CDR3 amino acid sequences with GLIPH2. To flag known CMV, EBV, HIV or tissue antigen associations, CDR3 amino acid sequences were matched against VDJdb and McPAS-TCR. Pre-ART, post-ART and control groups were compared with Wilcoxon signed-rank tests and Holm-Bonferroni correction. What TCRdb holds here is the immuneACCESS table cut down to in-frame rearrangements. Part of the clones is not present; checked against another copy, under half of the missing clones reflect an unresolved V gene, and the others are unexplained. V and J calls and clone size are as listed in that table; D and trimming were resolved from the DNA. This sample comprises roughly 23,000 clones, less than 90% of them detected only once. Together, the top ten hold around 3.3% of the sample.

The CDR3 numbers 13 residues from cysteine through phenylalanine. The entry retains the CDR3 DNA only, 39 bases that are in frame from base 1. CDR1 and CDR2 are drawn from the germline V gene: SGHDT, YYEEEE. The junction shows trimming of 5 bases on V and 4 bases on J, plus 12 bases between the germline ends. To be included, a participant needed at least one PBMC sample from before ART initiation plus at least two post-ART samples. Every participant with HIV received treatment in the United States of America. Before DNA extraction, cryopreserved samples of 1-10 million PBMC were thawed and washed. At the time of the earliest PBMC sample for each participant with HIV, ages ranged from about 23 to 60 years. PBMC samples from each participant spanned 1-4 timepoints before ART initiation and 2-8 timepoints after ART initiation, with a median of 7 samples. Serial HIV viral load, CD4+ T-cell count, ART history and demographic data were obtained for every participant. Genomic DNA was extracted from unsorted PBMC with a Qiagen kit on a QIAcube, with processing performed in batches of 12 samples.

The chain uses TRBV5-6 and TRBJ1-2; perhaps TRBD1 is the D gene, with 5 bases matching. Sequenced material: unsorted PBMCs, taken 1.9 years after starting antiretroviral therapy. The sequence derives from a woman between 50 and 59 years old with HIV. DNA sequence: TGTGCCAGCAGGTGGGGCTTCAGCTATGGCTACACCTTC. Its protein is CASRWGFSYGYTF.